This T cell receptor (beta chain) was identified during a study of response to subunit inactivated influenza vaccine. Broader study findings: Each seasonal influenza vaccination, the authors suggested, recruits few new T cells.

TCRdb ran MiXCR on the RT-PCR reads and lists one entry per CDR3 protein. The sample lists 500,000 to 700,000 distinct CDR3 sequences, around 21% seen once, with under 3.5% in the top ten. Concerning this clonotype: Antigen unknown.

Germline V gives CDR1 SGHNT, CDR2 YENEEA. The V end lost 3 bases, the J end lost 13 bases, and 6 bases lay between the germline ends. The CDR3 is 9 amino acids. The same sample was also studied in work on T cells expressing NK-cell markers. Per that study: 5'RACE template switching with UMIs produced the TCR beta cDNA. There were a few donors in whom these clonotypes also led the CD3+CD56-NKG2C+ fraction.

The chain has TRBV11-3 and TRBJ1-2; unclear D gene. The sequence came from a man aged 45-65 years who received an inactivated influenza vaccine. The material sequenced was CD4+ T cells sorted from PBMCs, taken 12 days after vaccination. DNA of the CDR3: TGTGCCAGCAGCTTCCCGGGCACCTTC. This encodes CASSFPGTF. The full variable domain, its missing parts supplied by reference TRBV11-3 and TRBJ1-2, is EAGVVQSPRYKIIEKKQPVAFWCNPISGHNTLYWYLQNLGQGPELLIRYENEEAVDDSQLPKDRFSAERLKGVDSTLKIQPAELGDSAVYLCASSFPGTFGSGTRLTVV.